This paragraph covers one T cell receptor (beta chain) sequence. No antigen is known for it. These data come from a study of T cell responses to AZD1222 COVID-19 vaccine. Across the whole study: Pooled together were second doses at about 4 or about 12 weeks.

V lost 3 bases and J lost 2, with 13 bases in between. The CDR3 length is 15 residues. Germline loops: CDR1 SGDLS, CDR2 YYNGEE. Whole-study results and caveats: Scientists sampled the repertoires only once the peak T cell response had passed. Mostly white British, mostly female donors; authors suggested clonal diversity may be underestimated. Variant regions that are unmutated are reportedly the target of nearly half of spike-specific TCRs.

Clones were read by immunoSEQ multiplex PCR, and TCRdb kept only the in-frame ones, dropping some. The table lists 130,000 to 150,000 clones, roughly 89% of them singletons. V usage is TRBV9 and J usage is TRBJ2-3, with D perhaps assigned TRBD1 or TRBD2 (5 bases each). This sample comprised peripheral blood, obtained on day 0 of AZD1222 vaccination. The TCR originated in an adult in good health. The CDR3 DNA reads TGTGCCAGCAGCGCCTCGGGGCGCTCCACAGATACGCAGTATTTT. This translates into CASSASGRSTDTQYF.